The following is a T cell receptor (beta chain) sequence with its context. The data stem from a study of blood T cell repertoires in COVID-19. Study overall: Sources were T cells, B-cell-depleted T cells, or PBMCs; the material itself was cDNA or gDNA.

In the source study's methods: Scientists estimated how many nucleated cells there were by amplifying reference gene primers. Some clones are missing from TCRdb's copy, which holds only in-frame ones; the method was immunoSEQ multiplex PCR. That table furnishes V, J and clone size, whereas the DNA furnished D and trimming. The sample consists of some 95,000 clones, roughly 90% of them appearing once. V shed 2 bases, J shed 7 bases, and the junction held 9 bases outside the gene matches. This CDR3 has 14 amino acids. CDR1 and CDR2 from the germline V gene are GTSNPN and SVGIG (reference sequence). Sequenced input: peripheral blood. The source of this sequence is a man older than 75 with active or convalescent COVID-19. The V and J genes are TRBV30 and TRBJ2-5, with TRBD2 matching 8 bases. CDR3 in amino acids: CAWSILAGSGTQYF. The CDR3 nucleotides read TGTGCCTGGAGTATCTTAGCGGGGTCCGGGACCCAGTACTTC.